These T cell receptor beta chains were read from a single sample in a study of blood T cell repertoires in COVID-19. Sequencing used immunoSEQ multiplex PCR; TCRdb keeps in-frame clones, though not all of them. The sample has about 480,000 clones; around 89% are singletons. Input material: peripheral blood. All receptors come from a woman aged 25 to 39 with acute or convalescent COVID-19. The CDR3 runs from the conserved cysteine through the conserved F or W. A D gene is named only where the DNA matches it firmly. Size values are once, few and many counts, or a class for expanded clones, and some rows have none.

d_call,v_call,clone_size,j_call,cdr3_aa,cdr3_nt
TRBD1,TRBV19,NA,TRBJ1-1,CASTVDRGRVAFF,TGTGCCAGTACCGTGGACAGGGGGAGGGTAGCTTTCTTT
TRBD2,TRBV4-2,few,TRBJ2-1,CASSQVAGGPGNEQFF,TGTGCCAGCAGCCAAGTAGCGGGGGGCCCCGGCAATGAGCAGTTCTTC
NA,TRBV6-5,NA,TRBJ1-1,CASNPDSLNTEAFF,TGTGCCTCAAACCCAGACAGCCTTAACACTGAAGCTTTCTTT
NA,TRBV11-3,NA,TRBJ1-1,CASSLNRASSTEAFF,TGTGCCAGCAGCTTAAACAGGGCCTCGAGCACTGAAGCTTTCTTT
TRBD2,TRBV7-3,few,TRBJ2-7,CASPAGAPAGGLYEQYF,TGTGCCAGCCCCGCAGGCGCCCCGGCGGGGGGCCTCTACGAGCAGTACTTC
TRBD2,TRBV30,NA,TRBJ2-2,CAWTSGPDGELFF,TGTGCCTGGACTAGCGGGCCGGACGGGGAGCTGTTTTTT
NA,TRBV5-8,NA,TRBJ2-7,CASSLEVRKAYEQYF,TGTGCCAGCAGCTTGGAAGTCAGGAAAGCCTACGAGCAGTACTTC
NA,TRBV19,few,TRBJ1-1,CASNKDRSRTEAFF,TGTGCCAGTAACAAAGACAGGTCCCGGACTGAAGCTTTCTTT
TRBD1,TRBV2,NA,TRBJ2-1,CASRDRAANEQFF,TGTGCCAGCAGGGACAGGGCTGCCAATGAGCAGTTCTTC
TRBD2,TRBV2,NA,TRBJ2-1,CASSRLAGGQEQFF,TGTGCCAGCAGTCGACTAGCGGGGGGGCAAGAGCAGTTCTTC
NA,TRBV2,NA,TRBJ2-7,CASLGKDIDYEQYF,TGTGCCAGTCTAGGTAAGGACATAGACTACGAGCAGTACTTC
NA,TRBV10-3,NA,TRBJ1-1,CAMGGGGEAFF,TGTGCCATGGGGGGGGGCGGGGAAGCTTTCTTT
NA,TRBV11-1,NA,TRBJ2-2,CASSQTGRQNTGELFF,TGTGCCAGCAGCCAGACAGGGAGGCAGAACACCGGGGAGCTGTTTTTT
NA,TRBV29-1,NA,TRBJ2-3,CSVNGGRKSDTQYF,TGCAGCGTAAACGGGGGGCGTAAGTCAGATACGCAGTATTTT
NA,TRBV9,NA,TRBJ1-6,CASSSVDSPSDNSPLHF,TGTGCCAGCAGCTCCGTGGACAGCCCGAGTGATAATTCACCCCTCCACTTT
TRBD1,TRBV27,NA,TRBJ2-1,CASSKTPPTGTGAYNEQFF,TGTGCCAGCAGCAAAACCCCCCCCACCGGGACAGGGGCATACAATGAGCAGTTCTTC
TRBD2,TRBV9,NA,TRBJ2-7,CASSGWTSEQYF,TGTGCCAGCAGCGGATGGACTAGCGAGCAGTACTTC
TRBD1,TRBV13,NA,TRBJ2-7,CASSATPGQGTPYEQYF,TGTGCCAGCAGCGCAACTCCCGGACAGGGTACCCCCTACGAGCAGTACTTC
NA,TRBV5-4,once,TRBJ1-4,CASSLSNSRNHEKLFF,TGTGCCAGCAGCTTGTCAAACTCGCGGAACCACGAAAAACTGTTTTTT
TRBD1,TRBV4-1,NA,TRBJ2-7,CASSQGQGMYEQYF,TGCGCCAGCAGCCAGGGACAGGGTATGTACGAGCAGTACTTC
NA,TRBV18,NA,TRBJ2-5,CASSLGTPQETQYF,TGTGCCAGCTCACTAGGGACACCGCAAGAGACCCAGTACTTC
TRBD1,TRBV19,NA,TRBJ2-5,CASSPRRQGGGETQYF,TGTGCCAGTAGTCCAAGGAGACAGGGGGGAGGGGAGACCCAGTACTTC
NA,TRBV12-3/TRBV12-4,NA,TRBJ2-7,CASSLALREQYF,TGTGCCAGCAGTTTAGCGCTTAGAGAGCAGTACTTC
TRBD1,TRBV10-3,NA,TRBJ1-2,CAIRKDRDGYTF,TGTGCCATCAGGAAGGACAGGGATGGCTACACCTTC
NA,TRBV5-1,NA,TRBJ2-5,CASSLVTAQETQYF,TGCGCCAGCAGCTTGGTCACAGCCCAAGAGACCCAGTACTTC
NA,TRBV5-1,NA,TRBJ1-2,CASSLDARSYGYTF,TGCGCCAGCAGCTTGGACGCCAGATCCTATGGCTACACCTTC
NA,TRBV5-1,NA,TRBJ1-6,CASSLAGGGYSPLHF,TGCGCCAGCAGCTTGGCGGGGGGTGGCTATTCACCCCTCCACTTT
NA,TRBV5-6,NA,TRBJ2-3,CASSFGGLTDTQYF,TGTGCCAGCAGCTTTGGGGGCCTCACAGATACGCAGTATTTT
TRBD1,TRBV6-2/TRBV6-3,NA,TRBJ2-2,CASSHSDRGRSGELFF,TGTGCCAGCAGCCACAGTGACAGGGGGAGAAGCGGGGAGCTGTTTTTT
NA,TRBV27,NA,TRBJ2-2,CASSHSVGGELFF,TGTGCCAGCAGTCATAGCGTTGGCGGGGAGCTGTTTTTT
TRBD2,TRBV5-1,NA,TRBJ2-5,CASSLEGLAGAETQYF,TGCGCCAGCAGCTTGGAAGGACTAGCGGGGGCAGAGACCCAGTACTTC
NA,TRBV5-6,few,TRBJ1-6,CASSLGGKQNSPLHF,TGTGCCAGCAGCTTGGGAGGGAAGCAAAATTCACCCCTCCACTTT
TRBD2,TRBV6-5,once,TRBJ2-1,CASNSGREGEQFF,TGTGCCAGCAATAGCGGGAGGGAGGGTGAGCAGTTCTTC
NA,TRBV7-8,NA,TRBJ2-7,CASSLDARGYEQYF,TGTGCCAGCAGCTTAGACGCCAGGGGATACGAGCAGTACTTC
TRBD1,TRBV7-9,NA,TRBJ1-1,CASSADRDTEAFF,TGTGCCAGCAGCGCGGACAGGGATACTGAAGCTTTCTTT
NA,TRBV28,NA,TRBJ2-5,CASRYAVKRSDGTQYF,TGTGCCAGCAGATACGCCGTAAAGAGGAGTGATGGGACCCAGTACTTC
NA,TRBV24-1,NA,TRBJ2-7,CATSDRQDRAYEQYF,TGTGCCACCAGTGATCGCCAGGACAGAGCCTACGAGCAGTACTTC
NA,TRBV5-6,NA,TRBJ1-1,CASSWTFAGLNTEAFF,TGTGCCAGCAGCTGGACCTTTGCGGGCTTGAACACTGAAGCTTTCTTT
TRBD2,TRBV7-2,NA,TRBJ2-5,CASSLNPAGGFLKQETQYF,TGTGCCAGCAGCTTAAACCCAGCGGGGGGGTTCCTGAAACAAGAGACCCAGTACTTC
NA,TRBV19,NA,TRBJ1-5,CASSRRRDQPQHF,TGTGCCAGCAGTCGTCGGCGGGATCAGCCCCAGCATTTT